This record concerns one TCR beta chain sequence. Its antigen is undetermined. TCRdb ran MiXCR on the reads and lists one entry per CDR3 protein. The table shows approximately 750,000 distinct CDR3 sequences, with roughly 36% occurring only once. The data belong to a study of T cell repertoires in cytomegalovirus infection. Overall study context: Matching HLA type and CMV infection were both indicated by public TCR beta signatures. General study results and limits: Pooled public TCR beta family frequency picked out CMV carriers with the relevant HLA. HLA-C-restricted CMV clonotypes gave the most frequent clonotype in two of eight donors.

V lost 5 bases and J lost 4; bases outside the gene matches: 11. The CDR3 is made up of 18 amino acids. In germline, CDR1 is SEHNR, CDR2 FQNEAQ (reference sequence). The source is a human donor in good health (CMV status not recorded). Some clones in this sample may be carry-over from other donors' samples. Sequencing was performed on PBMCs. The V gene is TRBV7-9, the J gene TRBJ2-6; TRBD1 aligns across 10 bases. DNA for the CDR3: TGTGCCAGCAGCCTCCGGGACAGGGGCCCTTTCGGGGCCAACGTCCTGACTTTC. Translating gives CASSLRDRGPFGANVLTF.